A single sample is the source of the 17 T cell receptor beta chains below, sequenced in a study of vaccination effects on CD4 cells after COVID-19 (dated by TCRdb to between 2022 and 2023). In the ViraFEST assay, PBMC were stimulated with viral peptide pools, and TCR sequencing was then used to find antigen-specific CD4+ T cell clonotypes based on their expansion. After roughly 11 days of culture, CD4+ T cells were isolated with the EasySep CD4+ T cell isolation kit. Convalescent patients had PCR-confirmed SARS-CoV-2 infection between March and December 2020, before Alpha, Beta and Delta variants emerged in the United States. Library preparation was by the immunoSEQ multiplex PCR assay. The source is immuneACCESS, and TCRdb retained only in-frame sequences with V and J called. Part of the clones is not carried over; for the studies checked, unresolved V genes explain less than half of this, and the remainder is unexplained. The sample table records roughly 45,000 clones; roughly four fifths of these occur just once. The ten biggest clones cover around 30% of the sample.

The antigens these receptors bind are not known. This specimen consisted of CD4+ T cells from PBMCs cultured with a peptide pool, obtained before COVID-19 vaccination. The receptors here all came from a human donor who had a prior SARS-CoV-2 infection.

CDR3 coding DNA: TGTGCCAGCTCACTACAACAGGGGGCGGATTCACCCCTCCACTTT. Translating it yields CASSLQQGADSPLHF. The V and J genes are TRBV18 and TRBJ1-6, with 9 nucleotides matching TRBD1. The CDR3 consists of 15 residues. The germline CDR1 and CDR2 sequences are KGHSH and LQKENI. The ends lost 4 bases at V and 8 bases at J; junction bases unmatched: 6.

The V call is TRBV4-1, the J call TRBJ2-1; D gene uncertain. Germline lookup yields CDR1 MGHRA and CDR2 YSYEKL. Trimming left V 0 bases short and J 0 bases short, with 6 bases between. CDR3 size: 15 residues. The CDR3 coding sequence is TGCGCCAGCAGCCAAGAGCAGAGCTCCTACAATGAGCAGTTCTTC. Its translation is CASSQEQSSYNEQFF.

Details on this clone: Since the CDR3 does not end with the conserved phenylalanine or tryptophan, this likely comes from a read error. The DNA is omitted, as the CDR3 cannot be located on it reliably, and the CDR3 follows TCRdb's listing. CDR3 region: CASSPVISG. The V and J genes are TRBV4-3 and TRBJ1-1. CDR1 LGHNA and CDR2 YSLEER come from the germline V gene. The CDR3 numbers 9 amino acids, ends counted.

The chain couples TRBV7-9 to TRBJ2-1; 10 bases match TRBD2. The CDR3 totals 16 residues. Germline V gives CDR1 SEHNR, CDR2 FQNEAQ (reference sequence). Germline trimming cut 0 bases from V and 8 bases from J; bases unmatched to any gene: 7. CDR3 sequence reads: CASSLALAGSLYEQFF. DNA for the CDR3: TGTGCCAGCAGCTTAGCACTAGCGGGATCGCTCTATGAGCAGTTCTTC.

The CDR3: CASSPRGQDTEAFF. CDR3 nucleotides: TGTGCCAGCTCACCAAGGGGACAGGACACTGAAGCTTTCTTT. The chain joins TRBV18 to TRBJ1-1; 8 bases map to TRBD1. V lost 2 bases, J lost 3 bases, and 2 bases stayed unmatched. Germline CDR1 reads KGHSH; CDR2 reads LQKENI. This CDR3 is built from 14 residues.

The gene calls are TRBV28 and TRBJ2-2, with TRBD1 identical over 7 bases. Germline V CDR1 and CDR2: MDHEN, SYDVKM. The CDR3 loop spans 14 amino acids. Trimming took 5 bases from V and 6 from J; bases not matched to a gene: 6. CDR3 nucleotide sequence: TGTGCCAGCAGTCCTACAGGGGCGGCCGGGGAGCTGTTTTTT. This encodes CASSPTGAAGELFF.

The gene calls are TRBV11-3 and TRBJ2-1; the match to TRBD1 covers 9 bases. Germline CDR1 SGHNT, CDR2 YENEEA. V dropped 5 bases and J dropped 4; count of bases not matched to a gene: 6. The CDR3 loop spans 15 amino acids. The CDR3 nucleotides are TGTGCCAGCAGCCGAGGACAGGGGAGTTACAATGAGCAGTTCTTC. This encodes CASSRGQGSYNEQFF.

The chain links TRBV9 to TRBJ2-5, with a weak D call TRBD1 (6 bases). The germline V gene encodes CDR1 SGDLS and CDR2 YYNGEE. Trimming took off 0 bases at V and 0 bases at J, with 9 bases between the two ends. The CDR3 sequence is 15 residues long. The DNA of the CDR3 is TGTGCCAGCAGCGTAGGGACAGCGTACCAAGAGACCCAGTACTTC. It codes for CASSVGTAYQETQYF. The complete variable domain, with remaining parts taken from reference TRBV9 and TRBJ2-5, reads DSGVTQTPKHLITATGQRVTLRCSPRSGDLSVYWYQQSLDQGLQFLIQYYNGEERAKGNILERFSAQQFPDLHSELNLSSLELGDSALYFCASSVGTAYQETQYFGPGTRLLVL.

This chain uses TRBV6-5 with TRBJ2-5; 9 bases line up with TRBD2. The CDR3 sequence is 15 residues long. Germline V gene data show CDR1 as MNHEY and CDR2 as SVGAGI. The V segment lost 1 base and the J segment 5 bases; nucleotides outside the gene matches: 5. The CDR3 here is CASSYLRGGGETQYF. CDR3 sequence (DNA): TGTGCCAGCAGTTACTTGCGGGGGGGCGGGGAGACCCAGTACTTC.

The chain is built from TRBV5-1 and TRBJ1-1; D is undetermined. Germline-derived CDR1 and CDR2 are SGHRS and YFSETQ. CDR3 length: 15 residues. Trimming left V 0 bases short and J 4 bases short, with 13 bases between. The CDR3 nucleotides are TGCGCCAGCAGCTTGGAGGGAGGGAGAATCACTGAAGCTTTCTTT. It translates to CASSLEGGRITEAFF.

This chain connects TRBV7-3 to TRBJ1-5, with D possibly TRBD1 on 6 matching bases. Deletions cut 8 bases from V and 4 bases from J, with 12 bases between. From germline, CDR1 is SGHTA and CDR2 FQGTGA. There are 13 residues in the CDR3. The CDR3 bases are TGTGCCAGCTCGGCAGGGGCGAATCAGCCCCAGCATTTT. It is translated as CASSAGANQPQHF.

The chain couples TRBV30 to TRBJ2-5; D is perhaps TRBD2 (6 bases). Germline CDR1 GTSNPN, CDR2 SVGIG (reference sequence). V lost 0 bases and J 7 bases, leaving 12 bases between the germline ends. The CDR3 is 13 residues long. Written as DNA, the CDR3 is TGTGCCTGGAGTGTATACCAGGGAGGGACCCAGTACTTC. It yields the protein CAWSVYQGGTQYF.

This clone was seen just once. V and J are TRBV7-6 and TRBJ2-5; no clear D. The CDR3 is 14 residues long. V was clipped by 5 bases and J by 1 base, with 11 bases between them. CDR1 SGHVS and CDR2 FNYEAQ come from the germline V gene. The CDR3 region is CASSPRLRQETQYF. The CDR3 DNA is TGTGCCAGCAGCCCTCGATTGCGCCAAGAGACCCAGTACTTC.

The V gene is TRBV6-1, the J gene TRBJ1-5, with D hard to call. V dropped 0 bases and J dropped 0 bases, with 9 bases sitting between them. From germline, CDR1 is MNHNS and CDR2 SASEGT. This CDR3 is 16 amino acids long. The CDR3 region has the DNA TGTGCCAGCAGTGAAGCGCTAGCGTATAGCAATCAGCCCCAGCATTTT. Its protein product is CASSEALAYSNQPQHF.

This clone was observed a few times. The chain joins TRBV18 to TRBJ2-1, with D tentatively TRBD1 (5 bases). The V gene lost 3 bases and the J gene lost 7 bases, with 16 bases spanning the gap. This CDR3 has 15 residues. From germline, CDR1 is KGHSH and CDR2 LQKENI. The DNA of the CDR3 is TGTGCCAGCTCACCTACGCGGCAGGGTAGGAATGAGCAGTTCTTC. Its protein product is CASSPTRQGRNEQFF.

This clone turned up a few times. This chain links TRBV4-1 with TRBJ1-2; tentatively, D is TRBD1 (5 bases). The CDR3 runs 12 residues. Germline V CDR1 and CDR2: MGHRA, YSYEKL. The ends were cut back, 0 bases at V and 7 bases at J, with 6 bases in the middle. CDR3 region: CASSQEGRGYTF. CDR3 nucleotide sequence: TGCGCCAGCAGCCAAGAGGGGCGTGGCTACACCTTC.

The CDR3 spells CASSLEDRGFYGYTF. The CDR3 DNA follows: TGTGCCAGCAGCTTAGAGGACAGGGGATTCTATGGCTACACCTTC. This chain uses TRBV7-2 with TRBJ1-2; 9 bases fit TRBD1. J lost 4 bases, V lost 1 base, and 4 bases had no gene match. Germline V lookup: CDR1 SGHTA, CDR2 FQGNSA. The CDR3 length is 15 residues.